This T cell receptor (beta chain) was recorded in a study of control samples from healthy donors and cancer patients. Assay: immunoSEQ multiplex PCR; the TCRdb copy retains only in-frame clones and omits some. The sample includes around 130,000 clones, nearly 90% of them seen just once. CDR1 is WNHNN and CDR2 is SYGVQD in the germline V gene (reference sequence). V was clipped by 2 bases and J by 5 bases, with 10 bases between them. The CDR3 sequence is 13 residues long. This clone was counted a few times. The chain combines TRBV10-1 with TRBJ2-7, with D perhaps matching TRBD1 (6 bases). The specimen sequenced was blood. This receptor was obtained from a man between 50 and 59 years old in good health. DNA for the CDR3: TGCGCCAGCAGTGAGACAGGGACCCACGAGCAGTACTTC. This codes for CASSETGTHEQYF.